What follows are 25 T cell receptor beta chains derived from one specimen sequenced in a study of neurological immune-mediated disorders. TCRdb reprocessed the 5' RACE reads via MiXCR and lists one record per CDR3 protein. The sample has some 65,000 distinct CDR3 sequences; more than 3.5% are singletons. Sequencing was performed on PBMCs. The receptors here all came from a man aged 50 to 59 with multiple sclerosis.

In this sample, this clonotype turned up many times. The V gene is TRBV15, the J gene TRBJ2-7; D gene ambiguous. The CDR3 sequence is 13 residues long. V gave up 0 bases and J gave up 4 bases, with 7 bases separating them. CDR1 and CDR2 (germline): LNHNV, YYDKDF (reference sequence). The CDR3 loop reads CATSRDVGYEQYV. CDR3 coding DNA: TGTGCCACCAGCAGAGATGTAGGATACGAGCAGTACGTC.

The sample holds many counts of this clonotype. One junction end does not reproduce the germline sequence, and a read error may be involved. V is TRBV7-2 and J is TRBJ1-1; 7 bases map to TRBD1. Germline values: CDR1 SGHTA, CDR2 FQGNSA. This CDR3 has 12 residues. Here the CDR3 DNA reads TGTGCCAGCAGCTTAGAGGGGCAGGGGGGGGTCTTT. Its protein is CASSLEGQGGVF.

The sample holds many counts of this clonotype. The chain recombines TRBV6-2 or TRBV6-3 with TRBJ2-5; no firm D call. From germline, CDR1 is MNHEY and CDR2 SVGEGT. The CDR3 has 13 amino acids. Trimming left V 2 bases short and J 7 bases short, with 11 bases between. The DNA for the CDR3 is TGTGCCAGCAGTTACCTCATGGACGGGACCCAGTACTTC. Translated: CASSYLMDGTQYF.

This clonotype appeared a few times. The chain carries TRBV12-3 or TRBV12-4 and TRBJ2-1; D call uncertain. V lost 2 bases and J 1 base, leaving 6 bases between the germline ends. The CDR3 loop spans 14 amino acids. As DNA, the CDR3 is TGTGCCAGCAGTTTACACAGATCCTACAATGAGCAGTTCTTC. As protein: CASSLHRSYNEQFF.

Comment on this clonotype: A read error is possible here, since a much larger clone lies one base away. This rearrangement joins TRBV29-1 to TRBJ1-5; weak D call: TRBD2 (5 bases). The end of the DNA fits TRBJ2-3 better, so the J call may be wrong. The CDR3 has 14 amino acids. Per the germline V gene, CDR1 is SQVTM and CDR2 is ANQGSEA. The CDR3 reads CSVETGNSNQPQYF. The CDR3 nucleotides are TGCAGCGTTGAAACGGGAAATAGCAATCAGCCCCAGTATTTT.

This chain joins TRBV7-2 and TRBJ2-3; D is ambiguous. Germline assignment: CDR1 SGHTA and CDR2 FQGNSA. The CDR3 contains 15 residues. Trimming took off 1 base at V and 1 base at J, with 9 bases between the two ends. The CDR3 spells CASSLGWLGTDTQYF. The CDR3 DNA sequence: TGTGCCAGCAGCTTAGGGTGGCTAGGCACAGATACGCAGTATTTT.

This clonotype was observed many times. This chain uses TRBV20-1 with TRBJ2-7, with 10 positions matching TRBD1. Germline V lookup: CDR1 DFQATT, CDR2 SNEGSKA (reference sequence). With V trimmed by 3 bases and J by 9 bases, 14 bases remained unmatched. This CDR3 is 15 amino acids long. CDR3 bases: TGCAGTGCTAGCCGCCCGGGACAGGGGCCGTTATGGCAGTACTTC. It encodes CSASRPGQGPLWQYF.

This clonotype was seen repeatedly, ten times or more. The chain employs TRBV20-1 and TRBJ2-1, with TRBD1 as a possible D gene (5 bases). The CDR3 covers 15 residues. From germline, CDR1 is DFQATT and CDR2 SNEGSKA (reference sequence). V was trimmed by 2 bases and J by 2 bases, leaving 13 bases between them. CDR3 sequence reads: CSARTGPPTYNEQFF. CDR3 nucleotides: TGCAGTGCTAGAACAGGTCCACCAACCTACAATGAGCAGTTCTTC.

On this clonotype itself: The junction does not match germline at one end; this may be a read error. The V and J genes are TRBV5-1 and TRBJ1-3; D unresolved. Germline V gene lookup returns CDR1 SGHRS and CDR2 YFSETQ. CDR3 size: 15 residues. DNA for the CDR3: TGCGCCAGCAGCCTGACGACCTTTGGTGGAAAAACCATATATTTT. Its protein is CASSLTTFGGKTIYF.

This clonotype was counted ten times or more. This sequence joins TRBV27 and TRBJ1-2; D call uncertain. V lost 5 bases and J lost 1, with 11 bases in between. The germline V gene has CDR1 MNHEY and CDR2 SMNVEV (reference sequence). This CDR3 contains 14 residues. Here the CDR3 reads CASSPNSGNYGYTF. The CDR3 nucleotides read TGTGCCAGCAGTCCCAACTCGGGTAACTATGGCTACACCTTC.

Worth noting for this clonotype: The missing conserved phenylalanine or tryptophan at the end of this CDR3 makes a read error likely. The V gene is TRBV5-1, the J gene TRBJ2-1; 8 nucleotides match TRBD1. The length of the CDR3 is 15 residues. Germline V CDR1 and CDR2: SGHRS, YFSETQ. The junction had 8 bases not matched to a gene; V was cut back by 4 bases and J by 5 bases. This chain's CDR3 is CASSQGTGINNEQFN. The CDR3 region has the DNA TGCGCCAGCAGCCAAGGGACAGGTATTAACAATGAGCAGTTCAAC.

This clonotype was observed many times. V and J are TRBV20-1 and TRBJ2-6; D possibly uses TRBD1 or TRBD2 (5 bases each). The CDR3 is made up of 18 amino acids. From germline, CDR1 is DFQATT and CDR2 SNEGSKA (reference sequence). V was pared by 0 bases and J by 0 bases, with 15 bases between. The CDR3 spells CSARDRWGPLSGANVLTF. The CDR3 region has the DNA TGCAGTGCTAGAGATCGTTGGGGACCGCTCTCTGGGGCCAACGTCCTGACTTTC.

This clonotype was observed many times. The rearrangement links TRBV7-8 to TRBJ1-5; D not resolved. Germline lookup yields CDR1 SGHVS and CDR2 FQNEAQ. With 1 base removed from V and 9 bases from J, the gap between germline ends came to 13 bases. CDR3 length equals 14 residues. The CDR3 sequence is CASSLGDGPVPQHF. Here the CDR3 DNA reads TGTGCCAGCAGCTTAGGAGACGGACCCGTGCCCCAGCATTTT.

In this sample, this clonotype turned up many times. The chain uses TRBV29-1 and TRBJ2-5; D may correspond to TRBD1 or TRBD2 (6 bases each). Germline-derived CDR1 and CDR2 are SQVTM and ANQGSEA. V was trimmed by 4 bases and J by 4 bases, leaving 16 bases between them. The CDR3 covers 14 residues. The DNA for the CDR3 is TGCAGCGTTGTATGGGGGGCCGGCGGAGAGACCCAGTACTTC. Protein sequence: CSVVWGAGGETQYF.

This clonotype was picked up many times. V gene TRBV20-1 combines with J gene TRBJ1-1, with D perhaps matching TRBD1 (5 bases). CDR1 is DFQATT and CDR2 is SNEGSKA in the germline V gene (reference sequence). The CDR3 extends over 15 amino acids. The V and J ends lost 2 bases and 0 bases respectively, with 13 bases between them. CDR3: CSARREGPMNTEAFF. In nucleotides, the CDR3 is TGCAGTGCTAGAAGGGAGGGACCGATGAACACTGAAGCTTTCTTT.

This clonotype was counted ten times or more. The chain links TRBV29-1 to TRBJ2-5, with 8 bases fitting TRBD1. This CDR3 spans 14 amino acids. Trimming cost V 1 base and J 5 bases; bases outside gene matches: 6. The germline CDR1 and CDR2 sequences are SQVTM and ANQGSEA. The CDR3: CSVEVTGGLETQYF. For the CDR3, the DNA is TGCAGCGTTGAAGTAACAGGGGGTCTTGAGACCCAGTACTTC.

Ten or more counts support this clonotype. The chain links TRBV20-1 to TRBJ2-3; TRBD1 matches 8 bases. With V trimmed by 0 bases and J by 3 bases, 8 bases remained unmatched. The CDR3 is 16 residues long. The V gene's germline CDR1 is DFQATT and CDR2 SNEGSKA (reference sequence). The DNA for the CDR3 is TGCAGTGCTAGAGATCCGCAGGGGGCAAGGACAGATACGCAGTATTTT. This codes for CSARDPQGARTDTQYF.

This clonotype occurred many times. V and J are TRBV5-6 and TRBJ2-2; 9 bases align to TRBD2. The ends lost 1 base at V and 5 bases at J; junction bases unmatched: 6. CDR3 size: 16 residues. Germline lookup yields CDR1 SGHDT and CDR2 YYEEEE. The CDR3: CASSLKVAGETGELFF. In DNA form, the CDR3 reads TGTGCCAGCAGCTTGAAGGTAGCGGGGGAAACCGGGGAGCTGTTTTTT.

This clonotype was seen ten or more times. The J gene is TRBJ2-7, the V gene TRBV9; D possibly corresponds to TRBD2 (6 bases). CDR1 is SGDLS and CDR2 is YYNGEE in the germline V gene. The ends were cut back, 2 bases at V and 3 bases at J, with 15 bases in the middle. The CDR3 extends over 15 amino acids. CDR3 in amino acids: CASSVGLATYYEQYF. CDR3 nucleotide sequence: TGTGCCAGCAGCGTGGGCCTAGCGACATACTACGAGCAGTACTTC. The full variable domain, its missing parts supplied by reference TRBV9 and TRBJ2-7, is DSGVTQTPKHLITATGQRVTLRCSPRSGDLSVYWYQQSLDQGLQFLIQYYNGEERAKGNILERFSAQQFPDLHSELNLSSLELGDSALYFCASSVGLATYYEQYFGPGTRLTVT.

Ten or more counts support this clonotype. The J gene is TRBJ1-2, the V gene TRBV3-1; unclear D gene. This CDR3 contains 11 residues. With 2 bases removed from V and 8 bases from J, the gap between germline ends came to 6 bases. CDR1 is LGHDT, CDR2 YNNKEL, per germline (reference sequence). CDR3 nucleotides: TGTGCCAGCAGCCAATTCCGGGGCTACACCTTC. It encodes CASSQFRGYTF.

This clonotype was counted ten times or more. The CDR3 protein is CASRPLQNSYEQYF. The CDR3 bases are TGTGCCAGCAGACCTTTACAGAACTCCTACGAGCAGTACTTC. The chain carries TRBV6-6 and TRBJ2-7; no firm D call. There are 14 residues in the CDR3. Germline V gives CDR1 MNHNY, CDR2 SVGAGI (reference sequence). V was clipped by 6 bases and J by 0 bases, with 12 bases between them.

At least ten counts were recorded for this clonotype. The chain links TRBV29-1 to TRBJ2-5; 10 nucleotides agree with TRBD1. V shed 3 bases and J 7 bases; nucleotides not matched to a gene: 5. Germline V gives CDR1 SQVTM, CDR2 ANQGSEA. The length of the CDR3 is 13 residues. CDR3 region: CSVEMGQGTTQYF. For the CDR3, the DNA is TGCAGCGTTGAGATGGGACAGGGGACGACCCAGTACTTC.

This clonotype was picked up many times. This chain joins TRBV6-5 and TRBJ2-3; the match to TRBD1 covers 7 bases. Germline lookup yields CDR1 MNHEY and CDR2 SVGAGI. CDR3 length: 15 residues. With V trimmed by 2 bases and J by 3 bases, 5 bases remained unmatched. The CDR3 region has the DNA TGTGCCAGCAGTTACGAGGCAGGGGGAACAGATACGCAGTATTTT. This encodes CASSYEAGGTDTQYF.

Ten or more counts support this clonotype. J is TRBJ1-2 and V is TRBV5-1; the D is unclear. This CDR3 spans 13 amino acids. Per the germline V gene, CDR1 is SGHRS and CDR2 is YFSETQ. Trimming pared 0 bases from V and 6 bases from J, leaving 9 bases between. The CDR3 DNA reads as TGCGCCAGCAGCTTGGGTGGAGAGGATGGCTACACCTTC. This sequence encodes CASSLGGEDGYTF.

This clonotype came up many times. The chain joins TRBV5-1 to TRBJ2-2; no clear D gene. CDR1 is SGHRS and CDR2 is YFSETQ in the germline V gene. The V end lost 4 bases, the J end lost 2 bases, and 3 bases lay between the germline ends. The CDR3 loop spans 12 amino acids. The CDR3 sequence is CASSINTGELFF. In DNA form, the CDR3 reads TGCGCCAGCAGCATAAACACCGGGGAGCTGTTTTTT. The full variable domain, rest sourced from reference TRBV5-1 and TRBJ2-2, is KAGVTQTPRYLIKTRGQQVTLSCSPISGHRSVSWYQQTPGQGLQFLFEYFSETQRNKGNFPGRFSGRQFSNSRSEMNVSTLELGDSALYLCASSINTGELFFGEGSRLTVL.